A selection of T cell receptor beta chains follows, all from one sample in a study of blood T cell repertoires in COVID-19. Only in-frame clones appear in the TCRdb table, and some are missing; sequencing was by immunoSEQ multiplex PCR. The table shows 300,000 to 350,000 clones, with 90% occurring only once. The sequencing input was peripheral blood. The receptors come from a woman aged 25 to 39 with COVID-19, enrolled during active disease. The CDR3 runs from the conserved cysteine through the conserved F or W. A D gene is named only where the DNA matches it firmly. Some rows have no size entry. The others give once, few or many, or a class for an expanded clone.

CDR3 DNA: TGCGCCAGCAGTCTCTACAGGGATGGAGAGACCCAGTACTTC
CDR3 protein: CASSLYRDGETQYF
J gene: TRBJ2-5
clone size: -
V gene: TRBV4-3
D gene: -

CDR3 DNA: TGCGCCAGCAGCCCCTCCGGCGCGGCCTCCTACGAGCAGTACTTC
CDR3 protein: CASSPSGAASYEQYF
J gene: TRBJ2-7
clone size: -
V gene: TRBV5-1
D gene: -

CDR3 DNA: TGTGCCAGCAGCTTAGTTAGGGACTCTTTCAATGAGCAGTTCTTC
CDR3 protein: CASSLVRDSFNEQFF
J gene: TRBJ2-1
clone size: -
V gene: TRBV13
D gene: -

CDR3 DNA: TGCGCCAGCAGCTTGGGGCAGGGGTGGGGAGAGACCCAGTACTTC
CDR3 protein: CASSLGQGWGETQYF
J gene: TRBJ2-5
clone size: -
V gene: TRBV5-1
D gene: -

CDR3 DNA: TGTGCCAGCAGCTTAGAACCGGGAAATGAAAAACTGTTTTTT
CDR3 protein: CASSLEPGNEKLFF
J gene: TRBJ1-4
clone size: -
V gene: TRBV5-6
D gene: -

CDR3 DNA: TGTGCCAGTAGTAATGAGGGGACAGGGGACTATGGCTACACCTTC
CDR3 protein: CASSNEGTGDYGYTF
J gene: TRBJ1-2
clone size: many
V gene: TRBV19
D gene: TRBD1

CDR3 DNA: TGTGCCAGCAGCCATACAGGACGTCAGCCCCAGCATTTT
CDR3 protein: CASSHTGRQPQHF
J gene: TRBJ1-5
clone size: few
V gene: TRBV3-1/TRBV3-2
D gene: -

CDR3 DNA: TGTGCCTGGACCACGGACAGGAACACTGAAGCTTTCTTT
CDR3 protein: CAWTTDRNTEAFF
J gene: TRBJ1-1
clone size: -
V gene: TRBV30
D gene: -

CDR3 DNA: TGTGCCAGCAGCCTACTAGCGGAGTACTACGAGCAGTACTTC
CDR3 protein: CASSLLAEYYEQYF
J gene: TRBJ2-7
clone size: -
V gene: TRBV11-2
D gene: TRBD2

CDR3 DNA: TGCGCCAGCAGCTGGGGAGCGGGAGAGGGAGTCTACGAGCAGTACTTC
CDR3 protein: CASSWGAGEGVYEQYF
J gene: TRBJ2-7
clone size: -
V gene: TRBV5-1
D gene: TRBD2

CDR3 DNA: TGTGCCAGCAGCTCCCAGGGTCACGGGGAGCTGTTTTTT
CDR3 protein: CASSSQGHGELFF
J gene: TRBJ2-2
clone size: -
V gene: TRBV11-3
D gene: -

CDR3 DNA: TGTGCCAGCAGTGGGGACAGGGAGATCAATCAGCCCCAGCATTTT
CDR3 protein: CASSGDREINQPQHF
J gene: TRBJ1-5
clone size: few
V gene: TRBV25-1
D gene: TRBD1

CDR3 DNA: TGTGCCAGCAGTTACTCGAGTGGAGTCGGTGATGGCTACACCTTC
CDR3 protein: CASSYSSGVGDGYTF
J gene: TRBJ1-2
clone size: -
V gene: TRBV6-5
D gene: -

CDR3 DNA: TGTGCCAGCAGTTTTGAGGCAGGGGCTAGGCCCCAGCATTTT
CDR3 protein: CASSFEAGARPQHF
J gene: TRBJ1-5
clone size: -
V gene: TRBV28
D gene: -

CDR3 DNA: TGTGCCAGCAGCGAAGGACAGAATGAAAAACTGTTTTTT
CDR3 protein: CASSEGQNEKLFF
J gene: TRBJ1-4
clone size: once
V gene: TRBV9
D gene: -

CDR3 DNA: TGTGCCTGGAGGATAGCGGGGGGCACAGATACGCAGTATTTT
CDR3 protein: CAWRIAGGTDTQYF
J gene: TRBJ2-3
clone size: once
V gene: TRBV30
D gene: TRBD2

CDR3 DNA: TGCGCCAGCAGCCAAGAGAGGGGGGGCGGGCAGCCCCAGCATTTT
CDR3 protein: CASSQERGGGQPQHF
J gene: TRBJ1-5
clone size: -
V gene: TRBV4-1
D gene: -

CDR3 DNA: TGTGCCAGCAGTCATTCCGGGACAGGGGTGTTATCAGAGACCCAGTACTTC
CDR3 protein: CASSHSGTGVLSETQYF
J gene: TRBJ2-5
clone size: -
V gene: TRBV7-2
D gene: TRBD1

CDR3 DNA: TGTGCCAGTAGTATTGGTTCTGGGAGCGAACTGTTTTTT
CDR3 protein: CASSIGSGSELFF
J gene: TRBJ1-4
clone size: -
V gene: TRBV19
D gene: -

CDR3 DNA: TGTGCCAGCAGCGTAAGGGAGGGGGGCACAGATACGCAGTATTTT
CDR3 protein: CASSVREGGTDTQYF
J gene: TRBJ2-3
clone size: -
V gene: TRBV9
D gene: -

CDR3 DNA: TGTGCCAGCAGCAGCCGGACAGGGGTAAACGAGCAGTTCTTC
CDR3 protein: CASSSRTGVNEQFF
J gene: TRBJ2-1
clone size: -
V gene: TRBV7-9
D gene: TRBD1

CDR3 DNA: TGTGCCAGCAGCTTAGGGGTCGGGAGCCCCCAAGAGACCCAGTACTTC
CDR3 protein: CASSLGVGSPQETQYF
J gene: TRBJ2-5
clone size: -
V gene: TRBV7-9
D gene: -

CDR3 DNA: TGTGCCAGCAGCCTAAGTTTCGGTGAGCAGTTCTTC
CDR3 protein: CASSLSFGEQFF
J gene: TRBJ2-1
clone size: -
V gene: TRBV7-9
D gene: -

CDR3 DNA: TGTGCCAGCAGTTACGGGACAGCCTTTTACGAGCAGTACTTC
CDR3 protein: CASSYGTAFYEQYF
J gene: TRBJ2-7
clone size: -
V gene: TRBV6-2/TRBV6-3
D gene: TRBD1

CDR3 DNA: TGCGCCAGCAGCTTGGGGTCAGGGATCTATGGCTACACCTTC
CDR3 protein: CASSLGSGIYGYTF
J gene: TRBJ1-2
clone size: -
V gene: TRBV5-1
D gene: -

CDR3 DNA: TGTGCCTGGAGTGGGGGAAGGGGCGAAAACATTCAGTACTTC
CDR3 protein: CAWSGGRGENIQYF
J gene: TRBJ2-4
clone size: -
V gene: TRBV30
D gene: -

CDR3 DNA: TGCAGTGCTAGTCCTCCGGGACAAAATAGCAATCAGCCCCAGCATTTT
CDR3 protein: CSASPPGQNSNQPQHF
J gene: TRBJ1-5
clone size: -
V gene: TRBV20-1
D gene: -

CDR3 DNA: TGTGCCAGAAGCTTTGGGGGGGGCCCCCTCGCAACTAGAGAAAAACTGTTTTTT
CDR3 protein: CARSFGGGPLATREKLFF
J gene: TRBJ1-4
clone size: -
V gene: TRBV5-3
D gene: -

CDR3 DNA: TGTGCCAGCAGCAGGGGGACAGGGGAGGGTGGCTACACCTTC
CDR3 protein: CASSRGTGEGGYTF
J gene: TRBJ1-2
clone size: -
V gene: TRBV2
D gene: TRBD1

CDR3 DNA: TGTGCCAGCAGTGTTCCGGGAGGCGTAGAGACCCAGTACTTC
CDR3 protein: CASSVPGGVETQYF
J gene: TRBJ2-5
clone size: -
V gene: TRBV25-1
D gene: TRBD2

CDR3 DNA: TGTGCCGCCAGTGACCGGACATTCGAGCAGTTCTTC
CDR3 protein: CAASDRTFEQFF
J gene: TRBJ2-1
clone size: -
V gene: TRBV24-1
D gene: -

CDR3 DNA: TGCGCCAGCAGCTTGAAAGGAGGGAGTTACGAGCAGTACTTC
CDR3 protein: CASSLKGGSYEQYF
J gene: TRBJ2-7
clone size: -
V gene: TRBV5-1
D gene: -

CDR3 DNA: TGTGCCAGTAGTGAGGACAGGGTGAAAGAGACCCAGTACTTC
CDR3 protein: CASSEDRVKETQYF
J gene: TRBJ2-5
clone size: -
V gene: TRBV19
D gene: TRBD1

CDR3 DNA: TGTGCCAGCAGTTCTCCGACTAGCGGACTTGTCAATGAGCAGTTCTTC
CDR3 protein: CASSSPTSGLVNEQFF
J gene: TRBJ2-1
clone size: -
V gene: TRBV2
D gene: TRBD2

CDR3 DNA: TGTGCCATCAGCACTCAGGGCCCCACCGGGGAGCTGTTTTTT
CDR3 protein: CAISTQGPTGELFF
J gene: TRBJ2-2
clone size: -
V gene: TRBV10-3
D gene: -

CDR3 DNA: TGTGCCAGCAGTTACGGTCAGATGAACACTGAAGCTTTCTTT
CDR3 protein: CASSYGQMNTEAFF
J gene: TRBJ1-1
clone size: -
V gene: TRBV6-2/TRBV6-3
D gene: -

CDR3 DNA: TGTGCCACCAGTGTGGGAGCGGGAGGGCCCAGCAATGAGCAGTTCTTC
CDR3 protein: CATSVGAGGPSNEQFF
J gene: TRBJ2-1
clone size: -
V gene: TRBV24-1
D gene: TRBD2

CDR3 DNA: TGTGCCAGCAGCAGGGGGCTTCAGCCCCAGCATTTT
CDR3 protein: CASSRGLQPQHF
J gene: TRBJ1-5
clone size: -
V gene: TRBV2
D gene: TRBD1

CDR3 DNA: TGCGCCAGCAGACTAGCGGAGGCCTACGAGCAGTACTTC
CDR3 protein: CASRLAEAYEQYF
J gene: TRBJ2-7
clone size: -
V gene: TRBV10-2
D gene: TRBD2

CDR3 DNA: TGTGCCAGCAGTTTTGAGCGGGACACCGGGGAGCTGTTTTTT
CDR3 protein: CASSFERDTGELFF
J gene: TRBJ2-2
clone size: -
V gene: TRBV28
D gene: -

CDR3 DNA: TGTGCCAGCAGTTTCAGGGGGGAACTGTTTTTT
CDR3 protein: CASSFRGELFF
J gene: TRBJ1-4
clone size: -
V gene: TRBV12-3/TRBV12-4
D gene: TRBD1